These 30 T cell receptor beta chains originate from one sample sequenced in a study of CD4 and CD8 cells across lung adenocarcinoma regions (dated by TCRdb to the late 2010s). Library generation was performed with PCR. Sequenced on a HiSeq X Ten. TCRdb reanalyzed the raw reads on its own, using fastp at Q25 for trimming and MiXCR for clone calling, and kept in-frame beta chains. A single entry per CDR3 protein holds the most common genes and DNA from its merged rows. This sample holds fewer than 4,500 distinct CDR3 sequences; about 65% were observed only once. The ten largest clonotypes hold around 19% of the sample. Sequenced sample: CD8+ T cells from the margin of a lung tumor. In light of the paper, this sample's cell subset or site label describes: tumor margin region. The origin of the receptors is a female donor with lung adenocarcinoma. The CD4 and CD8 labels of this study may be unreliable.

This chain links TRBV7-9 with TRBJ2-5, with TRBD1 as a possible D gene (5 bases). Deletions cut 5 bases from V and 5 bases from J, with 12 bases between. This CDR3 has 13 amino acids. Germline V CDR1 and CDR2: SEHNR, FQNEAQ (reference sequence). The CDR3 DNA is TGTGCCAGCAGCCCTGGACAAAGGGAGACCCAGTACTTC. This translates into CASSPGQRETQYF.

V usage is TRBV7-2 and J usage is TRBJ2-7; possibly TRBD1 for D (6 bases). Trimming removed 1 base from V and 0 bases from J, with 10 bases in between. The CDR3 runs 15 residues. Germline CDR1 and CDR2: SGHTA and FQGNSA. CDR3 sequence (DNA): TGTGCCAGCAGCTTAGGCGTCAGGGGCTCCTACGAGCAGTACTTC. The encoded protein is CASSLGVRGSYEQYF.

The chain employs TRBV6-1 and TRBJ2-4; D is unresolved. There are 15 residues in the CDR3. With 8 bases removed from V and 6 bases from J, the gap between germline ends came to 20 bases. The germline CDR1 and CDR2 sequences are MNHNS and SASEGT. The CDR3 protein is CASSHVALNINIQYF. CDR3 nucleotide sequence: TGTGCCAGCTCGCACGTGGCCCTTAATATAAACATTCAGTACTTC.

The CDR3 DNA reads as TGTGCCAGCAGCTTCCGGCGGAGCACAGATACGCAGTACTTC. Its translation is CASSFRRSTDTQYF. The chain combines TRBV11-2 with TRBJ2-3; D gene uncertain. The J call may be wrong; the DNA end is better matched by TRBJ2-7. Germline V gene data show CDR1 as SGHAT and CDR2 as FQNNGV. CDR3 length: 14 amino acids.

This rearrangement joins TRBV7-9 to TRBJ2-5, with D uncertain. The germline CDR1 and CDR2 sequences are SEHNR and FQNEAQ (reference sequence). The CDR3 loop spans 11 amino acids. Trimming cost V 1 base and J 7 bases, with 4 bases left between them. The CDR3 sequence is CASSLEVTQYF. For the CDR3, the DNA is TGTGCCAGCAGCTTAGAAGTGACCCAGTACTTC.

V usage is TRBV6-1 and J usage is TRBJ2-1; D ambiguous. The CDR3 has 15 residues. Trimming stripped 2 bases from V and 2 bases from J, with 10 bases between. In germline, CDR1 is MNHNS, CDR2 SASEGT. Written as DNA, the CDR3 is TGTGCCAGCAGTGAATCTCAAGGCACCTACAATGAGCAGTTCTTC. Protein sequence: CASSESQGTYNEQFF.

The chain carries TRBV6-4 and TRBJ2-3, with 7 bases matching TRBD2. The J call may be mistaken, given a closer DNA end match to TRBJ2-4. Germline-derived CDR1 and CDR2 are MRHNA and SNTAGT. The CDR3 has 16 amino acids. CDR3 bases: TGTGCCAGCAGTATGACTGGCGGGGGAGCCACAGATACTCAGTACTTC. It specifies CASSMTGGGATDTQYF.

The chain recombines TRBV11-3 with TRBJ2-1; 7 positions agree with TRBD2. Trimming cost V 4 bases and J 5 bases; bases outside gene matches: 8. CDR3 length: 15 amino acids. Looked up from germline, CDR1 is SGHNT and CDR2 is YENEEA. CDR3: CASSSLAGVNNEQFF. CDR3 coding DNA: TGTGCCAGCAGCTCCCTGGCGGGAGTTAACAATGAGCAGTTCTTC.

The chain carries TRBV12-3 or TRBV12-4 and TRBJ2-2, with TRBD2 matching 7 bases. Trimming removed 3 bases from V and 4 bases from J; junction bases left unmatched: 5. The CDR3 totals 15 residues. The CDR3 sequence: CASSFGTTATGELFF. In DNA, the CDR3 is TGTGCCAGCAGTTTTGGGACTACTGCCACCGGGGAGCTGTTTTTT.

The V call is TRBV4-3, the J call TRBJ2-1; no firm D call. The CDR3 consists of 13 residues. Trimming removed 0 bases at V and 5 bases at J, with 5 bases between. Germline-derived CDR1 and CDR2 are LGHNA and YSLEER. In DNA, the CDR3 is TGCGCCAGCAGCCAAGAACTTAACAATGAGCAGTTCTTC. This gives the protein CASSQELNNEQFF.

This clonotype has just a few counts. The genes are TRBV6-1 and TRBJ1-3; 8 nucleotides line up with TRBD1. CDR1 is MNHNS, CDR2 SASEGT, per germline. The CDR3 loop spans 15 amino acids. V was pared by 4 bases and J by 1 base, with 3 bases of the junction left unmatched. The CDR3, as DNA: TGTGCCAGCAGTGGGACAGGGATGTCTGGAAACACCATATATTTT. Its translation: CASSGTGMSGNTIYF.

V gene TRBV6-1 combines with J gene TRBJ2-1; D call uncertain. The J call may be mistaken, given a closer DNA end match to TRBJ2-7. Germline CDR1 MNHNS, CDR2 SASEGT. This CDR3 is 13 amino acids long. CDR3 loop: CASTPPKGTEQYF. Here the CDR3 DNA reads TGTGCCAGCACCCCTCCGAAGGGTACCGAGCAGTACTTC.

By sample share, this clonotype is large. The chain recombines TRBV6-5 with TRBJ1-5, with a tentative D call TRBD1 (5 bases). Germline CDR1 reads MNHEY; CDR2 reads SVGAGI. The CDR3 has 14 residues. Trimming took 2 bases from V and 3 from J, leaving 8 bases between them. Here the CDR3 DNA reads TGTGCCAGCAGTTACGGAGGGGTCAATCAGCCCCAGCATTTT. Amino acids: CASSYGGVNQPQHF.

The chain is built from TRBV6-1 and TRBJ2-5, with 11 bases aligning to TRBD2. CDR3 size: 15 residues. With 7 bases clipped from V and 5 bases from J, the junction kept 9 bases outside the gene matches. From germline, CDR1 is MNHNS and CDR2 SASEGT. As DNA, the CDR3 is TGTGCCAGCAATGGACTAGCGGGCGGCAGGGAGACCCAGTACTTC. Its protein is CASNGLAGGRETQYF.

This rearrangement joins TRBV11-2 to TRBJ2-1, with D tentatively TRBD1 (6 bases). TRBJ2-5 matches the DNA end more closely, so the J call is doubtful. This CDR3 comprises 13 residues. CDR1 and CDR2 (germline): SGHAT, FQNNGV. The CDR3 bases are TGTGCCAGCAGCTTAAAGGACAGAGAGACCCAGTACTTC. Translated: CASSLKDRETQYF.

This chain uses TRBV6-1 with TRBJ2-1; 10 positions agree with TRBD2. J lost 7 bases, V lost 7 bases, and 4 bases had no gene match. Germline assignment: CDR1 MNHNS and CDR2 SASEGT. This CDR3 comprises 13 residues. The CDR3 region has the DNA TGTGCCAGCATCCTGACTAGCGGGAATGAGCAGTTCTTC. Amino acids: CASILTSGNEQFF.

This clonotype has just a few counts. V usage is TRBV6-1 and J usage is TRBJ2-5, with D perhaps matching TRBD1 (5 bases). The end of the DNA is better explained by TRBJ2-7, so the J call may be wrong. CDR3 size: 13 residues. Germline V lookup: CDR1 MNHNS, CDR2 SASEGT. The CDR3 is CASSRPTDYEQYF. CDR3 DNA sequence: TGTGCCAGCAGTAGACCGACAGACTACGAGCAGTACTTC.

The V and J genes are TRBV7-2 and TRBJ2-2; D is perhaps TRBD1 (6 bases). V was shortened by 7 bases and J by 0 bases, with 15 bases between the two germline ends. The CDR3 spans 16 residues. Germline CDR1 is SGHTA and CDR2 is FQGNSA. The CDR3 bases are TGTGCCAGCACCAAACGGAGACAGGCGAACACCGGGGAGCTGTTTTTT. Amino acid sequence: CASTKRRQANTGELFF.

V usage is TRBV5-1 and J usage is TRBJ2-3, with D unresolved. The V end was cut by 8 bases, the J end by 1 base, with 5 bases between. The CDR3 is 11 residues long. Germline CDR1 reads SGHRS; CDR2 reads YFSETQ. In DNA, the CDR3 is TGCGCCAGTACCGGCACAGATACGCAGTATTTT. It translates to CASTGTDTQYF.

This chain joins TRBV6-1 and TRBJ1-2, with no clear D. The germline V and J ends were trimmed by 7 bases and 4 bases, with 19 bases remaining between them. This CDR3 spans 15 amino acids. Germline values: CDR1 MNHNS, CDR2 SASEGT. The CDR3 sequence: CASTLVLVPLYGYTF. CDR3 nucleotides: TGTGCCAGCACTCTTGTCTTGGTTCCCCTCTATGGCTACACCTTC.

The V call is TRBV27, the J call TRBJ2-2, with D possibly being TRBD1 or TRBD2 (5 bases each). The germline gives CDR1 MNHEY, CDR2 SMNVEV (reference sequence). The CDR3 totals 15 residues. V lost 5 bases to trimming and J lost 3 bases, with 13 bases between them. CDR3 residues: CASSLRPGHTGELFF. The CDR3, as DNA: TGTGCCAGCAGTCTTCGACCGGGACACACCGGGGAGCTGTTTTTT.

The rearrangement links TRBV6-1 to TRBJ2-4, with TRBD2 as a possible D gene (6 bases). Germline CDR1 is MNHNS and CDR2 is SASEGT. This CDR3 region has 15 residues. V lost 9 bases and J 8 bases, leaving 23 bases between the germline ends. The CDR3 DNA sequence: TGTGCCAGGGGCCCAGGGAGGCTAGCCCAAGACATTCAGTACTTC. Amino acid sequence: CARGPGRLAQDIQYF.

This rearrangement joins TRBV7-2 to TRBJ2-3; D ambiguous. This CDR3 contains 13 residues. Trimming removed 2 bases from V and 4 bases from J, with 7 bases in between. From germline, CDR1 is SGHTA and CDR2 FQGNSA. The CDR3 DNA reads TGTGCCAGCAGCTTACTTCCGGCAGATACGCAGTATTTT. Translating it yields CASSLLPADTQYF.

About this clonotype itself: One end of the junction is discordant with germline, which a read error may explain. The rearrangement uses TRBV6-1 and TRBJ2-2; D tentatively fits TRBD1 or TRBD2 (5 bases each). The CDR3 spans 15 residues. Germline loops: CDR1 MNHNS, CDR2 SASEGT. The CDR3 bases are TGTGCCCGCAGACTACAGGCAGTGAGCACCGGGACGCTGTATTTT. It encodes CARRLQAVSTGTLYF.

The chain couples TRBV6-1 to TRBJ1-2, with TRBD1 identical over 8 bases. The CDR3 runs to 14 residues. J was trimmed by 3 bases and V by 7 bases; bases with no gene match: 7. Germline V CDR1 and CDR2: MNHNS, SASEGT. This CDR3 is CASTPDREYYGYTF. The CDR3 nucleotides read TGTGCCAGCACCCCGGACAGGGAATACTATGGCTACACCTTC.

V is TRBV6-1 and J is TRBJ2-3, with 7 bases that match TRBD1. The V gene's germline CDR1 is MNHNS and CDR2 SASEGT. J lost 3 bases, V lost 4 bases, and 10 bases had no gene match. CDR3 size: 16 residues. The CDR3 region has the DNA TGTGCCAGCAGTGTCCACAGGGGCCAGGCGACAGATACGCAGTATTTT. It encodes CASSVHRGQATDTQYF.

There are a few counts of this clonotype. This rearrangement joins TRBV6-1 to TRBJ2-2; a possible D gene is TRBD1 (6 bases). In germline, CDR1 is MNHNS, CDR2 SASEGT. This CDR3 is 14 amino acids long. Trimming shortened V by 6 bases and J by 4 bases, and 12 bases separated the two germline ends. The CDR3 spells CASRSTRGTGELFF. The CDR3 coding sequence is TGTGCCAGCAGGTCGACCAGGGGCACCGGGGAGCTGTTTTTT.

With regard to this clonotype: A read error may account for a junction end that differs from germline. This chain links TRBV6-1 with TRBJ2-3, with D perhaps matching TRBD2 (7 bases). Germline CDR1 MNHNS, CDR2 SASEGT. There are 16 residues in the CDR3. The CDR3 loop reads CASGGTGGGDQGTQYF. The CDR3 nucleotides read TGTGCCAGCGGGGGAACGGGGGGCGGGGACCAAGGGACGCAGTATTTC.

The rearrangement links TRBV12-3 or TRBV12-4 to TRBJ2-3, with TRBD2 identical over 12 bases. The V and J ends lost 5 bases and 2 bases, in that order; junction bases with no gene match: 2. The CDR3 consists of 15 residues. CDR3 coding DNA: TGTGCCAGCAGTCGGACTAGCGGGGCCACAGATACGCAGTATTTT. It yields the protein CASSRTSGATDTQYF.

The chain joins TRBV7-6 to TRBJ2-2; D gene ambiguous. V lost 3 bases and J 2 bases, leaving 16 bases between the germline ends. Germline V CDR1 and CDR2: SGHVS, FNYEAQ. This CDR3 has 17 amino acids. CDR3 residues: CASSFLSGDLNTGELFF. The CDR3 nucleotides read TGTGCCAGCAGCTTCCTATCCGGAGACCTCAACACCGGGGAGCTGTTTTTT.